A selection of T cell receptor beta chains follows, all from one sample in a study of blood T cell repertoires in COVID-19. Generated by immunoSEQ multiplex PCR, the TCRdb table keeps only in-frame clones and is missing some. The sample has around 120,000 clones, about 79% seen once. What was sequenced was peripheral blood. These receptors were collected from a man in his 70s with acute or convalescent COVID-19. Both conserved end residues are part of each CDR3. The D gene is left open where the match is weak. Clone size is given for some rows only: seen once, a few or many times, or a class if the clone is expanded.

>NA|13|TRBJ1-5|NA|TRBV18
TGTGCCAGCTCACCGGGGGGTTATCAGCCCCAGCATTTT
CASSPGGYQPQHF
>NA|16|TRBJ1-1|TRBD1|TRBV3-1/TRBV3-2
TGTGCCAGCACCCCCTTCGTCCTACAGGGGTTCACTGAAGCTTTCTTT
CASTPFVLQGFTEAFF
>once|13|TRBJ1-5|TRBD1|TRBV29-1
TGCAGCGGTGCGGACAGGGTTGATCAGCCCCAGCATTTT
CSGADRVDQPQHF
>few|17|TRBJ1-2|TRBD1|TRBV5-1
TGCGCCAGCAGCTTGGCACCGGGACAGGGCCAGATCTATGGCTACACCTTC
CASSLAPGQGQIYGYTF
>NA|13|TRBJ1-1|TRBD1|TRBV10-3
TGTGCCATCAGACAGGGGGCGGTCACTGAAGCTTTCTTT
CAIRQGAVTEAFF
>few|12|TRBJ1-2|NA|TRBV6-2/TRBV6-3
TGTGCCAGCAGTCTCCAGGGTTATGGCTACACCTTC
CASSLQGYGYTF
>NA|16|TRBJ2-3|NA|TRBV4-3
TGCGCCAGCAGCCAAGTGGCGGCGGGGGCTGTGGATACGCAGTATTTT
CASSQVAAGAVDTQYF
>once|13|TRBJ1-3|TRBD1|TRBV2
TGTGCCGGCCCCGACAGGGCTGGAAACACCATATATTTT
CAGPDRAGNTIYF
>medium-sized|18|TRBJ2-2|NA|TRBV7-6
TGTGCCAGCAGCTTAAGCTTTTTCGTATCGTCCTACACCGGGGAGCTGTTTTTT
CASSLSFFVSSYTGELFF
>NA|15|TRBJ2-1|NA|TRBV6-6
TGTGCCAGCATCAGGGCTCCCAGCTCCTACAATGAGCAGTTCTTC
CASIRAPSSYNEQFF
>NA|11|TRBJ1-2|NA|TRBV20-1
TGCATCCTAGGCCAGGGCTCTGGCTACACCTTC
CILGQGSGYTF
>NA|15|TRBJ2-3|TRBD2|TRBV6-5
TGTGCCGGCCAACTAGCGGGGGGGCTTACAGATACGCAGTATTTT
CAGQLAGGLTDTQYF
>NA|15|TRBJ1-2|NA|TRBV5-6
TGTGCCAGCAGCTTGCCCCAGGGGTTGGTCAATGACTACACCTTC
CASSLPQGLVNDYTF
>NA|14|TRBJ1-6|TRBD1|TRBV30
TGTGCCTGGAGTCCTGGACAGGGAGGATCACCCCTCCACTTT
CAWSPGQGGSPLHF
>once|14|TRBJ2-2|TRBD2|TRBV2
TGTGCCAGCAGGGGACTAGCGGACACCGGGGAGCTGTTTTTT
CASRGLADTGELFF
>NA|15|TRBJ1-4|NA|TRBV4-3
TGCGCCAGCAGCCCCTCCAGGGCAACTAATGAAAAACTGTTTTTT
CASSPSRATNEKLFF
>large|18|TRBJ2-7|TRBD1|TRBV7-2
TGTGCCAGCAGTCCCAACCCCTCCCGGGACAGGGGATCCTACGAGCAGTACTTC
CASSPNPSRDRGSYEQYF
>NA|14|TRBJ1-3|NA|TRBV6-5
TGTGCCAGCAGGACCACAGGGTCTGGAAACACCATATATTTT
CASRTTGSGNTIYF
>NA|15|TRBJ2-3|TRBD2|TRBV5-4
TGTGCCAGCAGCTTAGCGGGGCGGGCGGCAGATACGCAGTATTTT
CASSLAGRAADTQYF
>NA|16|TRBJ2-3|NA|TRBV4-2
TGTGCCAGCAGCCAGGCTCGACTCGAACCAACAGATACGCAGTATTTT
CASSQARLEPTDTQYF
>NA|18|TRBJ1-6|TRBD1|TRBV7-8
TGTGCCAGCAGTTCCAGACAGGGGGCACTGAAAAATAATTCACCCCTCCACTTT
CASSSRQGALKNNSPLHF
>NA|14|TRBJ1-1|NA|TRBV9
TGTGCCAGCAGCGTTGGAGTCATGAACACTGAAGCTTTCTTT
CASSVGVMNTEAFF